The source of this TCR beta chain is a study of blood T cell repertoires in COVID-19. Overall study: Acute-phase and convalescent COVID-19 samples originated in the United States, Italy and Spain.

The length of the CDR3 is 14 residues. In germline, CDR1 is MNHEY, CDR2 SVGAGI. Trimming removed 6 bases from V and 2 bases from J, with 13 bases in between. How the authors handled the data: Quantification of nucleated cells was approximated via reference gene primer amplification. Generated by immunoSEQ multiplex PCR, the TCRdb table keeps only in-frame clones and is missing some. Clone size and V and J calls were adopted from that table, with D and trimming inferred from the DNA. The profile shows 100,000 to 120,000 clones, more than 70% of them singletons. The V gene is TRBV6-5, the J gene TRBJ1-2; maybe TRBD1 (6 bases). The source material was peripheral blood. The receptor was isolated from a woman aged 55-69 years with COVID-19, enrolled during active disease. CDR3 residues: CASRDNQGNYGYTF. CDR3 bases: TGTGCCAGCAGAGACAATCAGGGGAACTATGGCTACACCTTC.